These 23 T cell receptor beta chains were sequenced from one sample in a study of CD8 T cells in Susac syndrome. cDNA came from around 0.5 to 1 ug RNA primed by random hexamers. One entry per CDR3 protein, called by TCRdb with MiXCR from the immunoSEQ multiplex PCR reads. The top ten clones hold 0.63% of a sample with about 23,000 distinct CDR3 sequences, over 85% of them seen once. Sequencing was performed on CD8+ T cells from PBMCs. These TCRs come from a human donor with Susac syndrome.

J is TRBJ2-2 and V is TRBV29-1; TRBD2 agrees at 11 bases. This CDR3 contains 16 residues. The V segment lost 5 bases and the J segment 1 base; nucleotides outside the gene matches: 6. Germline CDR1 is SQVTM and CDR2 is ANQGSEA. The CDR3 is CSVLLAGAKNTGELFF. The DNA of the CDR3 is TGCAGCGTTCTACTAGCGGGGGCCAAGAACACCGGGGAGCTGTTTTTT.

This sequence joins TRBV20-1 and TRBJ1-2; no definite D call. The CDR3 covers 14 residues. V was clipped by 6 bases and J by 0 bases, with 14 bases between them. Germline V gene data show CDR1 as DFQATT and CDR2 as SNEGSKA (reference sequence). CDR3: CSAKRGNSNYGYTF. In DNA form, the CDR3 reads TGCAGTGCAAAACGAGGGAATTCTAACTATGGCTACACCTTC.

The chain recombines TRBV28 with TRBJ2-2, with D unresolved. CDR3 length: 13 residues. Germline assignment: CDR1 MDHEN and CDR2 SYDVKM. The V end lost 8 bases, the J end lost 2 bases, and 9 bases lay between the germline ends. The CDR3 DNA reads TGTGCCAGCGGGGAACAAAACACCGGGGAGCTGTTTTTT. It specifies CASGEQNTGELFF.

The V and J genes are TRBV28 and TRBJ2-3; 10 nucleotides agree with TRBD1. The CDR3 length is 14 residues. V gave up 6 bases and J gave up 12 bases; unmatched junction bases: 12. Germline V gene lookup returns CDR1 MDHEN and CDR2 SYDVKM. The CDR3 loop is CASRVRDRGSSQYF. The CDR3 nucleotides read TGTGCCAGCAGGGTCCGGGACAGGGGCTCATCACAGTATTTT.

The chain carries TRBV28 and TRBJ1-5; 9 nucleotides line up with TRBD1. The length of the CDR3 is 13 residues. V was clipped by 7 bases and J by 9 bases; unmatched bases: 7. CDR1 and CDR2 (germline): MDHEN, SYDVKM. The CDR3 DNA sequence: TGTGCCAGCATTACACCGGGACAGGGGCCCCAGCATTTT. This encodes CASITPGQGPQHF.

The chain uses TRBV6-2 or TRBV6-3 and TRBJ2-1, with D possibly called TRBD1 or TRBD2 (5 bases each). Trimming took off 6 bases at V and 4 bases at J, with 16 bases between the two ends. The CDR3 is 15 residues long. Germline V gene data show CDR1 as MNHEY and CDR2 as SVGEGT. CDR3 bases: TGTGCCAGCAGCCCTCAGAGGGGCTCATACAATGAGCAGTTCTTC. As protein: CASSPQRGSYNEQFF.

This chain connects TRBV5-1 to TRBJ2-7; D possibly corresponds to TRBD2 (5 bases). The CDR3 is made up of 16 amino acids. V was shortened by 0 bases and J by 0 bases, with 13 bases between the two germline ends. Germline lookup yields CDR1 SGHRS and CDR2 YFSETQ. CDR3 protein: CASSLALGVGSYEQYF. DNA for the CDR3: TGCGCCAGCAGCTTGGCCTTGGGAGTGGGCTCCTACGAGCAGTACTTC.

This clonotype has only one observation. As DNA, the CDR3 is TGTGCCAGCAGTTTCCCTGGATACACTGAAGCTTTCTTT. This gives the protein CASSFPGYTEAFF. The genes are TRBV6-6 and TRBJ1-1; D is undetermined. The CDR3 consists of 13 residues. The V and J ends lost 4 bases and 3 bases respectively, with 9 bases between them. The germline V gene has CDR1 MNHNY and CDR2 SVGAGI (reference sequence).

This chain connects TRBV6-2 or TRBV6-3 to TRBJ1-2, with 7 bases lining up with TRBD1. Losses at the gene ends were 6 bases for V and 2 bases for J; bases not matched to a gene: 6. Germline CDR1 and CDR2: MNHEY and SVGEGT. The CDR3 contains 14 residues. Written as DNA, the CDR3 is TGTGCCAGCAGAGCCGGGACAGCAAACTATGGCTACACCTTC. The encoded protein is CASRAGTANYGYTF.

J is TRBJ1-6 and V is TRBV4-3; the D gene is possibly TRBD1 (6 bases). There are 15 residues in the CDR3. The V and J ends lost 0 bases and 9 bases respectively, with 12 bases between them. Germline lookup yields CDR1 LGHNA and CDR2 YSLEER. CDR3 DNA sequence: TGCGCCAGCAGCCAAGATCCAGGGGTCGCTTCACCCCTCCACTTT. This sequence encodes CASSQDPGVASPLHF.

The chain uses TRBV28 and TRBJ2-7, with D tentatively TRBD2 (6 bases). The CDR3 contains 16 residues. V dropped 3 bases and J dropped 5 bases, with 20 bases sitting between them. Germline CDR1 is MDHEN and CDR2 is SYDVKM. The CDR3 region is CASSFMAGSTVHEQYF. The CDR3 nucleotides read TGTGCCAGCAGTTTTATGGCGGGGTCTACTGTCCACGAGCAGTACTTC.

This chain's CDR3 is CASSPLTGGTDTQYF. The CDR3 region has the DNA TGCGCCAGCAGCCCACTGACAGGGGGCACAGATACGCAGTATTTT. V and J are TRBV5-1 and TRBJ2-3; TRBD1 aligns across 8 bases. This CDR3 has 15 amino acids. Germline V gene sequence: CDR1 SGHRS, CDR2 YFSETQ. The ends lost 4 bases at V and 1 base at J; junction bases unmatched: 5.

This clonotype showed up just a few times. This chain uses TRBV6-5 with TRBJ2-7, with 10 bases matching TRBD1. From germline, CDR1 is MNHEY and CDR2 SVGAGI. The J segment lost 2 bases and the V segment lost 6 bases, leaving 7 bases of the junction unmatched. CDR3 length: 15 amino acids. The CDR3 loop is CASRQDRGFTYEQYF. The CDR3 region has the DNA TGTGCCAGCAGACAGGACAGGGGGTTCACCTACGAGCAGTACTTC.

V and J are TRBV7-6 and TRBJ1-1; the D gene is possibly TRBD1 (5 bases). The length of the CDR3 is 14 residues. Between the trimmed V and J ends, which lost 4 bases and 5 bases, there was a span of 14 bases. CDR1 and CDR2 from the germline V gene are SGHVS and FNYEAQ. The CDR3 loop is CASSSLGGGTEAFF. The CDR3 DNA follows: TGTGCCAGCAGCTCGCTCGGGGGGGGGACTGAAGCTTTCTTT.

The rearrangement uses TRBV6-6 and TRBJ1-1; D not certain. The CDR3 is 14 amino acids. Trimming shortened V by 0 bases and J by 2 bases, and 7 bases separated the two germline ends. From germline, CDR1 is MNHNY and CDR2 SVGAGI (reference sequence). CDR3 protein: CASSYSISNTEAFF. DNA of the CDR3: TGTGCCAGCAGTTACTCCATCTCAAACACTGAAGCTTTCTTT.

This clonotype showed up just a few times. CDR3: CASSSGQGGYEQYF. The CDR3 nucleotides read TGTGCCAGCAGTTCGGGACAGGGGGGTTACGAGCAGTACTTC. V is TRBV25-1 and J is TRBJ2-7; 11 positions match TRBD1. This CDR3 is built from 14 residues. Germline CDR1 and CDR2: MGHDK and SYGVNS. V shed 5 bases and J 4 bases; nucleotides not matched to a gene: 4.

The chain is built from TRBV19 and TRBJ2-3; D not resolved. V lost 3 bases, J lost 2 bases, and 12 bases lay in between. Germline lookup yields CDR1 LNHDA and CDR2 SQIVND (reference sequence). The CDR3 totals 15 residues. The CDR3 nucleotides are TGTGCCAGTAGTATCTTCGGCGGATCCACAGATACGCAGTATTTT. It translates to CASSIFGGSTDTQYF.

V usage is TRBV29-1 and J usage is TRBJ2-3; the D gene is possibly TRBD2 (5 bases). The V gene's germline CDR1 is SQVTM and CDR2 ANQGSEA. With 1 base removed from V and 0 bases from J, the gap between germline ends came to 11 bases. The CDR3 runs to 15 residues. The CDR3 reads CSVEAGRVSTDTQYF. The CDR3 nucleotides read TGCAGCGTTGAAGCTGGGAGAGTTAGCACAGATACGCAGTATTTT.

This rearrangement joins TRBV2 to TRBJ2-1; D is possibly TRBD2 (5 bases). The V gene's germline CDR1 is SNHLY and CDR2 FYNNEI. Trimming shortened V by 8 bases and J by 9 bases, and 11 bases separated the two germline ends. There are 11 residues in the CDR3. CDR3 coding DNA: TGTGCCAGCCATCTAGCCAGTGAGCAGTTCTTC. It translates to CASHLASEQFF. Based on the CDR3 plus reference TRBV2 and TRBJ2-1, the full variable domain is EPEVTQTPSHQVTQMGQEVILRCVPISNHLYFYWYRQILGQKVEFLVSFYNNEISEKSEIFDDQFSVERPDGSNFTLKIRSTKLEDSAMYFCASHLASEQFFGPGTRLTVL.

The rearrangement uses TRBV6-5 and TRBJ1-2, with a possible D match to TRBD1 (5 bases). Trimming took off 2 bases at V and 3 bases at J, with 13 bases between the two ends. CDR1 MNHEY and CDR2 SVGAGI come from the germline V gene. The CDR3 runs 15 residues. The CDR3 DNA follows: TGTGCCAGCAGTTACGATGACAGCCTATACTATGGCTACACCTTC. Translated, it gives CASSYDDSLYYGYTF.

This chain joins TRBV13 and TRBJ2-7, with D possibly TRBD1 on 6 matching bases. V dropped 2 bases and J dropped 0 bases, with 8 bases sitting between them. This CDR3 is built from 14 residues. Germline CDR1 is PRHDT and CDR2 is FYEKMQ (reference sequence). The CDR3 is CASSLQGTSYEQYF. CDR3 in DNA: TGTGCCAGCAGCTTACAGGGGACCTCCTACGAGCAGTACTTC.

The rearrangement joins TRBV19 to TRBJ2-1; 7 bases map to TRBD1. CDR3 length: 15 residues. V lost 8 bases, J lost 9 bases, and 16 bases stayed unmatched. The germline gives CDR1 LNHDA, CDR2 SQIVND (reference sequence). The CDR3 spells CASPPGTELPSEQFF. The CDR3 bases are TGTGCCAGTCCCCCCGGGACAGAGCTCCCTAGTGAGCAGTTCTTC. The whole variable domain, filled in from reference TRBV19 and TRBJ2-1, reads DGGITQSPKYLFRKEGQNVTLSCEQNLNHDAMYWYRQDPGQGLRLIYYSQIVNDFQKGDIAEGYSVSREKKESFPLTVTSAQKNPTAFYLCASPPGTELPSEQFFGPGTRLTVL.

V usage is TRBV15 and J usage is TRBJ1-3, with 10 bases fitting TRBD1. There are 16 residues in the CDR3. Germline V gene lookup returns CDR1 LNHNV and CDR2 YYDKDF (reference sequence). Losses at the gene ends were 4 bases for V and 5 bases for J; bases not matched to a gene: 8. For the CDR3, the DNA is TGTGCCACCAGCAACCTTGACAGGGGGCACAGAAACACCATATATTTT. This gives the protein CATSNLDRGHRNTIYF.